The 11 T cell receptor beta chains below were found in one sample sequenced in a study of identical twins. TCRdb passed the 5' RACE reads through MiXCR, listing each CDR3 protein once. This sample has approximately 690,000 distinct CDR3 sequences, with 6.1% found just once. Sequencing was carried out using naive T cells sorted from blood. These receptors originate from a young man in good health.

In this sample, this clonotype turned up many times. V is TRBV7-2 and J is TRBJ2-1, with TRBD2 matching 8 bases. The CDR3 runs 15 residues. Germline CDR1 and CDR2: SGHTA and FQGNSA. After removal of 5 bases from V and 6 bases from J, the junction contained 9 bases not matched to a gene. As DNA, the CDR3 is TGTGCCAGCAGCACCTCGCGGGGGGCCTCCAATGAGCAGTTCTTC. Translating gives CASSTSRGASNEQFF.

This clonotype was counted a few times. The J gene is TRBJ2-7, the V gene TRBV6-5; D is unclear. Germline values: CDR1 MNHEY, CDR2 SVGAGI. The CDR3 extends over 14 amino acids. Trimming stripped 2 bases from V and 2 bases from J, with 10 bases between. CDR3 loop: CASSYEAAAYEQYV. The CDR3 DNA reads TGTGCCAGCAGTTACGAGGCGGCAGCCTACGAGCAGTACGTC.

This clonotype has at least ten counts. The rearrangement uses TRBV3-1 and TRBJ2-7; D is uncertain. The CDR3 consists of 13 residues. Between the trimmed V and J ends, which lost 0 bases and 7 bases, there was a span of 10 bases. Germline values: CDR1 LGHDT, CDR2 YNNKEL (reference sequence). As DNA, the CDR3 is TGTGCCAGCAGCCAAGATCGCGGCAGGGAGCAGTACGTC. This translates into CASSQDRGREQYV.

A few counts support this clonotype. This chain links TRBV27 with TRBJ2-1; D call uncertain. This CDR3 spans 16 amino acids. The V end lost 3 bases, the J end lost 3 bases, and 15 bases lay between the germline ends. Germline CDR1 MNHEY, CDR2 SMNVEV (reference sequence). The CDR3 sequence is CASSFVASIGYNEQFF. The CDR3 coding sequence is TGTGCCAGCAGTTTTGTAGCTTCCATTGGCTACAATGAGCAGTTCTTC.

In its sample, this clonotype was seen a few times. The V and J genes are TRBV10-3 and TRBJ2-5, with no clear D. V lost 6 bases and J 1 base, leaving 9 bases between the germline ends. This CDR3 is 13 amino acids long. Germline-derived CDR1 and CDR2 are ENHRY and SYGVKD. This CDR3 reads CAIRRTLQETQYF. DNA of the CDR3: TGTGCCATCAGACGGACGCTCCAAGAGACCCAGTACTTC.

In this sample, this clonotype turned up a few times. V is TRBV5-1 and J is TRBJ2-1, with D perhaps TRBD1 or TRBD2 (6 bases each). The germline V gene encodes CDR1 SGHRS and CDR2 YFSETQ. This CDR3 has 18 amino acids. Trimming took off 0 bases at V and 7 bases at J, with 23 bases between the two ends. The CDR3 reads CASSLEGGFLVARNEQFF. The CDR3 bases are TGCGCCAGCAGCTTGGAAGGGGGGTTTTTGGTAGCGAGGAATGAGCAGTTCTTC.

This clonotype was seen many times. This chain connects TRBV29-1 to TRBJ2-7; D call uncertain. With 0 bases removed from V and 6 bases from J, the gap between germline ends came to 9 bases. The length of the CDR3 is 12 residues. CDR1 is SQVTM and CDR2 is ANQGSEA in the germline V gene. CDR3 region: CSVEDMGSEQYF. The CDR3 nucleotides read TGCAGCGTTGAAGATATGGGTTCCGAGCAGTACTTC.

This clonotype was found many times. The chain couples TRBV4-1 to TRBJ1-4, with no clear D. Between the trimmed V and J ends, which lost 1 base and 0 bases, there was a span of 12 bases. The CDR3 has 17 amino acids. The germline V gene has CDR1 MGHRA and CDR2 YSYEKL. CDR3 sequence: CASSQGEGPSTNEKLFF. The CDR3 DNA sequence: TGCGCCAGCAGCCAAGGGGAGGGCCCTTCAACTAATGAAAAACTGTTTTTT.

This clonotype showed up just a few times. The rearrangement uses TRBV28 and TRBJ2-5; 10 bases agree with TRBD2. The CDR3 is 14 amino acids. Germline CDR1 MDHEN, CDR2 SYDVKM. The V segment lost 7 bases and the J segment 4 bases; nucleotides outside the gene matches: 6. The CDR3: CASNSGGRTETQYF. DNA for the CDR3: TGTGCCAGCAATAGCGGGGGGAGGACAGAGACCCAGTACTTC. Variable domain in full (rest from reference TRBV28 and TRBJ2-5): DVKVTQSSRYLVKRTGEKVFLECVQDMDHENMFWYRQDPGLGLRLIYFSYDVKMKEKGDIPEGYSVSREKKERFSLILESASTNQTSMYLCASNSGGRTETQYFGPGTRLLVL.

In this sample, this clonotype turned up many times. The CDR3 region has the DNA TGTGCCAGCACTGGGTCAGTCACCGGGGAGCTGTTTTTT. It is translated as CASTGSVTGELFF. The chain carries TRBV12-3 or TRBV12-4 and TRBJ2-2; D is unclear. The germline V and J ends were trimmed by 7 bases and 4 bases, with 10 bases remaining between them. The CDR3 runs 13 residues.

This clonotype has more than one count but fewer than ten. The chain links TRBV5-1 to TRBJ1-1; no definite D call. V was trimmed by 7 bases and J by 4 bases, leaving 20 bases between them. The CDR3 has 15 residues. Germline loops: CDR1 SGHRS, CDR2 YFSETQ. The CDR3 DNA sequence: TGCGCCAGCCAACCATGGGGAGAAGGGTTCACTGAAGCTTTCTTT. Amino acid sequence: CASQPWGEGFTEAFF.